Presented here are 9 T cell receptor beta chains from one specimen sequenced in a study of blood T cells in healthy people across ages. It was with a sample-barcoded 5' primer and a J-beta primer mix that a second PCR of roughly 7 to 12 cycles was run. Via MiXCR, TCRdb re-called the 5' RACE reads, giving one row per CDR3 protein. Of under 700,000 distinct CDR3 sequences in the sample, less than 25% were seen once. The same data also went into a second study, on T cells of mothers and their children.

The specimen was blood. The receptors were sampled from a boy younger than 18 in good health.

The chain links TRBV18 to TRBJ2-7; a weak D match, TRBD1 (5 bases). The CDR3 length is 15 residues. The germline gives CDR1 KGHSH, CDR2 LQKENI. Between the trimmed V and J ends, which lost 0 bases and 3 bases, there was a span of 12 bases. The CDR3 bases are TGTGCCAGCTCACCACCTGGACATTATCTCTACGAGCAGTACTTC. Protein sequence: CASSPPGHYLYEQYF.

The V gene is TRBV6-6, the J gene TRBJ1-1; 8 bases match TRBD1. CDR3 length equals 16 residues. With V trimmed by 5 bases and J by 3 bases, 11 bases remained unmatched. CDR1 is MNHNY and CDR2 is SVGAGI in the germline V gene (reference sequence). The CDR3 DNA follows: TGTGCCAGCAGTCGCATTCAGGGGGCAGGGTACACTGAAGCTTTCTTT. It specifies CASSRIQGAGYTEAFF.

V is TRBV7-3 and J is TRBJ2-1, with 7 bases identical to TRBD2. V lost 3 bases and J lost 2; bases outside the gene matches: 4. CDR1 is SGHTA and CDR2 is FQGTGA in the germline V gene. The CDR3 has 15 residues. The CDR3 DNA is TGTGCCAGCAGCTTGGGGGGGTCCACCTACAATGAGCAGTTCTTC. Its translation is CASSLGGSTYNEQFF.

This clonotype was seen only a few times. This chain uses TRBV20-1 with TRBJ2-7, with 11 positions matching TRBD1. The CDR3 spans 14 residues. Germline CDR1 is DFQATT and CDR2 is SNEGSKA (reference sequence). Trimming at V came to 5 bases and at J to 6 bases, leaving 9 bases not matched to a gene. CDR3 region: CSALGGTGGFEQYF. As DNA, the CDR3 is TGCAGTGCTCTAGGAGGGACAGGGGGATTCGAGCAGTACTTC.

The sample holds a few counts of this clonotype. The CDR3 coding sequence is TGTGCCACCCACAAGGGCCTAGGTCGGGGGGATGGCTACACCTTC. It specifies CATHKGLGRGDGYTF. The V gene is TRBV12-3 or TRBV12-4, the J gene TRBJ1-2; maybe TRBD1 (5 bases). The germline V and J ends were trimmed by 10 bases and 6 bases, with 24 bases remaining between them. This CDR3 spans 15 amino acids.

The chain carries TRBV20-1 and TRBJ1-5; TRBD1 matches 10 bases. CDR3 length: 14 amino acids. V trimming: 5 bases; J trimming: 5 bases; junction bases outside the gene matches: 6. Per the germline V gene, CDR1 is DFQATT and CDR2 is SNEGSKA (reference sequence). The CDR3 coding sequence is TGCAGTGCTGGGGGACAGGGGAACGATCAGCCCCAGCATTTT. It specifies CSAGGQGNDQPQHF.

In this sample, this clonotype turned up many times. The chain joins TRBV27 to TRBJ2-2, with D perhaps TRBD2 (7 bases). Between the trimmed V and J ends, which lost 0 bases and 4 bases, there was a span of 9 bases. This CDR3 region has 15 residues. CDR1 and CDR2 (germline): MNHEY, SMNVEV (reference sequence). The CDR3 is CASSLSGGPTGELFF. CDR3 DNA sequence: TGTGCCAGCAGTTTATCCGGGGGGCCCACCGGGGAGCTGTTTTTT.

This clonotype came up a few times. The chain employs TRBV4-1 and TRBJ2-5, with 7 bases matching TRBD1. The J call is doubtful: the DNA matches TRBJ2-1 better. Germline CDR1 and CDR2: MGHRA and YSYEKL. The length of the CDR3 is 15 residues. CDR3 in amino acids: CASSQTKTVGQEQFF. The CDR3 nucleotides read TGCGCCAGCAGTCAGACCAAGACCGTGGGACAGGAGCAGTTCTTC.

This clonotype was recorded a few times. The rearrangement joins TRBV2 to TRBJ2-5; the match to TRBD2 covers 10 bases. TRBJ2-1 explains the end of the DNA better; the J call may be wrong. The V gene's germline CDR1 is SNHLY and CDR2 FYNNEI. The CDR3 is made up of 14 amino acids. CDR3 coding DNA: TGTGCCAGCAGCCAAGCGGGGGGGAACAATGAGCAGTTCTTC. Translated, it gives CASSQAGGNNEQFF.